Shown below are 24 T cell receptor beta chains from a single sample sequenced in a study of cytomegalovirus exposure and HLA in healthy donors. In the PCR, 60 Vbeta and 13 Jbeta primers were used. Clones were read by immunoSEQ multiplex PCR, and TCRdb kept only the in-frame ones, dropping some. The sample comprises 90,000 to 110,000 clones, 13% to 15% of which are singletons, and over 0.8% rests with the top ten. The sequencing sample was made of PBMCs. Source of these receptors: a female donor in good health and CMV-seronegative.

This clone was seen a few times. The chain couples TRBV4-1 to TRBJ1-1, with D possibly TRBD1 on 5 matching bases. Germline V CDR1 and CDR2: MGHRA, YSYEKL. CDR3 length: 14 amino acids. Trimming took 4 bases from V and 0 from J, leaving 9 bases between them. This CDR3 reads CASSLDSLNTEAFF. The CDR3 coding sequence is TGCGCCAGCAGCCTAGACAGTCTGAACACTGAAGCTTTCTTT.

The genes are TRBV6-1 and TRBJ1-4; D unresolved. The CDR3 spans 16 residues. Germline V gene data show CDR1 as MNHNS and CDR2 as SASEGT. Trimming took off 2 bases at V and 6 bases at J, with 16 bases between the two ends. The CDR3: CASSEIRGLDHEKLFF. The CDR3 DNA reads TGTGCCAGCAGTGAAATCCGAGGACTGGACCATGAAAAACTGTTTTTT.

CDR3 in DNA: TGTGCCAGCAGTTCCCGGGAGGGGGCCGATCTCTACGAGCAGTACTTC. Translating it yields CASSSREGADLYEQYF. The chain couples TRBV28 to TRBJ2-7; perhaps TRBD2 as D (8 bases). Germline V gene data show CDR1 as MDHEN and CDR2 as SYDVKM. There are 16 residues in the CDR3. Trimming removed 4 bases at V and 3 bases at J, with 19 bases between.

A few counts support this clone. The CDR3, as DNA: TGCGCCAGCAGCCGGACGACAGGCTCCTACGAGCAGTACTTC. This codes for CASSRTTGSYEQYF. The chain is built from TRBV5-1 and TRBJ2-7; perhaps TRBD1 as D (6 bases). Germline-derived CDR1 and CDR2 are SGHRS and YFSETQ. V was cut by 4 bases and J by 0 bases, with 11 bases left in between. This CDR3 has 14 amino acids.

The V and J genes are TRBV16 and TRBJ2-5, with 10 nucleotides matching TRBD2. The V and J ends lost 4 bases and 11 bases, in that order; junction bases with no gene match: 13. Germline values: CDR1 KGHSY, CDR2 FQNENV. CDR3 length equals 15 residues. The CDR3 sequence: CASSPSGRAEREQYF. The CDR3 DNA sequence: TGTGCCAGCAGCCCCAGCGGGAGGGCCGAAAGAGAGCAGTACTTC. The full variable domain, rest sourced from reference TRBV16 and TRBJ2-5, is GEEVAQTPKHLVRGEGQKAKLYCAPIKGHSYVFWYQQVLKNEFKFLISFQNENVFDETGMPKERFSAKCLPNSPCSLEIQATKLEDSAVYFCASSPSGRAEREQYFGPGTRLLVL.

The gene calls are TRBV6-7 and TRBJ2-5, with a possible D match to TRBD1 (8 bases). The DNA end lines up better with TRBJ2-7; the J call may be wrong. TRBV6-7 belongs to the ORF category, with a function that is uncertain. The length of the CDR3 is 15 residues. CDR3 bases: TGTGCCAGCAGGGGGGGAGGGACAGGATCCTACGAGCAGTACTTC. This codes for CASRGGGTGSYEQYF.

The chain uses TRBV9 and TRBJ1-2; D gene unclear. Germline values: CDR1 SGDLS, CDR2 YYNGEE. The CDR3 sequence is 11 residues long. V was shortened by 3 bases and J by 9 bases, with 9 bases between the two germline ends. The CDR3 bases are TGTGCCAGCAGCGACCACATTAGCTACACCTTC. Its translation is CASSDHISYTF. The full variable domain, its missing parts supplied by reference TRBV9 and TRBJ1-2, is DSGVTQTPKHLITATGQRVTLRCSPRSGDLSVYWYQQSLDQGLQFLIQYYNGEERAKGNILERFSAQQFPDLHSELNLSSLELGDSALYFCASSDHISYTFGSGTRLTVV.

The chain has TRBV4-3 and TRBJ2-7; TRBD2 matches at 9 bases. CDR3 length: 16 residues. Trimming took 6 bases from V and 3 from J; bases not matched to a gene: 12. The germline V gene has CDR1 LGHNA and CDR2 YSLEER. CDR3 DNA sequence: TGCGCCAGCAGTAGAAACGGGGTAGCGGGAGTCTACGAGCAGTACTTC. Translating it yields CASSRNGVAGVYEQYF.

The chain combines TRBV7-2 with TRBJ2-1, with 8 bases matching TRBD2. CDR1 and CDR2 (germline): SGHTA, FQGNSA. V was pared by 6 bases and J by 4 bases, with 20 bases of the junction left unmatched. CDR3 length: 19 residues. The CDR3, as DNA: TGTGCCAGCAGACCGGGGACTAGAAGGGCCCGGGCCAATTACAATGAGCAGTTCTTC. It specifies CASRPGTRRARANYNEQFF.

This chain links TRBV21-1 with TRBJ2-1; the DNA was not used to check the table's D call, TRBD2. TRBV21-1 counts as a pseudogene. CDR3 length equals 15 residues. CDR3: CASSNPLVEVNEQFF. In DNA, the CDR3 is TGTGCCAGCAGCAACCCACTAGTGGAGGTCAATGAGCAGTTCTTC.

The chain has TRBV7-9 and TRBJ1-2, with a tentative D call TRBD1 (6 bases). CDR3 length equals 15 residues. Trimming cost V 6 bases and J 6 bases, with 20 bases left between them. In germline, CDR1 is SEHNR, CDR2 FQNEAQ (reference sequence). The CDR3 DNA reads as TGTGCCAGCAGTCTTGACAGGAAAAAGTTGGATGGCTACACCTTC. Its protein is CASSLDRKKLDGYTF.

Remarks on this clone: At the DNA level, this CDR3 is encoded by other sequences in the same sample as well. V and J are TRBV4-1 and TRBJ1-1, with D hard to call. The CDR3 has 13 residues. Trimming took 0 bases from V and 3 from J, leaving 5 bases between them. Germline lookup yields CDR1 MGHRA and CDR2 YSYEKL. CDR3 in amino acids: CASSQERDTEAFF. The CDR3 region has the DNA TGCGCCAGCAGCCAAGAGAGGGACACTGAAGCTTTCTTT.

This clone has just a few counts. The V gene is TRBV4-3, the J gene TRBJ2-3; 14 bases fit TRBD2. The germline V gene encodes CDR1 LGHNA and CDR2 YSLEER. Trimming cost V 4 bases and J 6 bases; bases outside gene matches: 12. This CDR3 contains 18 residues. CDR3 loop: CASSPGTSGGRGGDTQYF. The CDR3 DNA is TGCGCCAGCAGCCCCGGGACTAGCGGGGGTCGGGGGGGCGATACGCAGTATTTT.

CDR3 sequence: CASSKTSGPLNEQFF. CDR3 sequence (DNA): TGTGCCAGCAGCAAGACTAGTGGCCCCCTCAATGAGCAGTTCTTC. The V gene is TRBV7-2, the J gene TRBJ2-1; D is possibly TRBD2 (6 bases). The germline CDR1 and CDR2 sequences are SGHTA and FQGNSA. This CDR3 spans 15 amino acids. Trimming removed 5 bases at V and 6 bases at J, with 17 bases between.

This rearrangement joins TRBV30 to TRBJ1-1, with a weak D call TRBD1 (5 bases). Per the germline V gene, CDR1 is GTSNPN and CDR2 is SVGIG (reference sequence). V gave up 3 bases and J gave up 13 bases, with 12 bases separating them. The CDR3 covers 10 residues. Written as DNA, the CDR3 is TGTGCCTGGAGGGGGGGAATAGTTTTCTTT. This encodes CAWRGGIVFF.

This clone was observed a few times. The rearrangement uses TRBV19 and TRBJ1-1, with D perhaps TRBD1 (5 bases). Germline-derived CDR1 and CDR2 are LNHDA and SQIVND (reference sequence). V was shortened by 5 bases and J by 1 base, with 17 bases between the two germline ends. The CDR3 sequence is 16 residues long. The CDR3 DNA sequence: TGTGCCAGTAGTGCCCCTTTAGGAGGGGCGAACACTGAAGCTTTCTTT. Protein: CASSAPLGGANTEAFF.

J is TRBJ2-7 and V is TRBV18, with D maybe TRBD1 (6 bases). CDR1 and CDR2 from the germline V gene are KGHSH and LQKENI. The V end lost 4 bases, the J end lost 3 bases, and 16 bases lay between the germline ends. This CDR3 is built from 15 residues. Here the CDR3 reads CASSHRTEQYYEQYF. CDR3 coding DNA: TGTGCCAGCTCACACCGGACAGAGCAGTACTACGAGCAGTACTTC.

CDR3 sequence reads: CASSQAKQGSGEQYF. Written as DNA, the CDR3 is TGCGCCAGCAGCCAAGCTAAACAGGGTTCGGGCGAGCAGTACTTC. This rearrangement joins TRBV4-3 to TRBJ2-7; the D gene is possibly TRBD1 (6 bases). The CDR3 totals 15 residues. Germline values: CDR1 LGHNA, CDR2 YSLEER. V was trimmed by 1 base and J by 6 bases, leaving 16 bases between them.

The chain links TRBV6-1 to TRBJ1-2; no clear D. The germline gives CDR1 MNHNS, CDR2 SASEGT. Trimming cost V 3 bases and J 3 bases, with 17 bases left between them. This CDR3 is built from 16 residues. The CDR3 here is CASSEVGGRLDYGYTF. The CDR3 bases are TGTGCCAGCAGTGAGGTTGGAGGACGGTTAGACTATGGCTACACCTTC.

This clone was observed a few times. The V call is TRBV2, the J call TRBJ2-7, with 9 bases lining up with TRBD2. The length of the CDR3 is 15 residues. With 6 bases clipped from V and 5 bases from J, the junction kept 11 bases outside the gene matches. CDR1 is SNHLY and CDR2 is FYNNEI in the germline V gene. The CDR3: CASRAIAGGPHEQYF. The CDR3 nucleotides are TGTGCCAGCAGGGCGATTGCGGGGGGGCCCCACGAGCAGTACTTC.

This clone was detected a few times. V usage is TRBV4-3 and J usage is TRBJ2-7, with 16 bases matching TRBD2. The trim removed 2 bases at V and 0 bases at J, leaving 16 bases unmatched. Germline loops: CDR1 LGHNA, CDR2 YSLEER. The CDR3 sequence is 22 residues long. CDR3 region: CASSQRANRGTSGRGGSYEQYF. The CDR3 DNA is TGCGCCAGCAGCCAACGCGCCAACAGGGGGACTAGCGGGAGGGGAGGCTCCTACGAGCAGTACTTC.

The V call is TRBV14, the J call TRBJ2-7; D is ambiguous. The V gene lost 2 bases and the J gene lost 3 bases, with 11 bases spanning the gap. This CDR3 is built from 14 residues. CDR1 is SGHDN and CDR2 is FVKESK in the germline V gene. The CDR3 DNA sequence: TGTGCCAGCAGCCAACGCGACAATTTCTACGAGCAGTACTTC. It is translated as CASSQRDNFYEQYF.

The rearrangement links TRBV4-3 to TRBJ1-2; TRBD1 matches 7 bases. V shed 2 bases, J shed 2 bases, and the junction held 5 bases outside the gene matches. Germline V gene data show CDR1 as LGHNA and CDR2 as YSLEER. The CDR3 is made up of 15 amino acids. The CDR3 bases are TGCGCCAGCAGCCAATTGCCAGGGGGAAACTATGGCTACACCTTC. It yields the protein CASSQLPGGNYGYTF.

This clone was recorded a few times. This chain links TRBV7-9 with TRBJ1-5; D is possibly TRBD1 (5 bases). The CDR3 length is 15 residues. Trimming shortened V by 5 bases and J by 4 bases, and 15 bases separated the two germline ends. Germline-derived CDR1 and CDR2 are SEHNR and FQNEAQ (reference sequence). The CDR3 sequence is CASSPGARDNQPQHF. The CDR3 DNA follows: TGTGCCAGCAGCCCCGGGGCGCGGGATAATCAGCCCCAGCATTTT. The entire variable domain, with the rest obtained from reference TRBV7-9 and TRBJ1-5, is as follows: DTGVSQNPRHKITKRGQNVTFRCDPISEHNRLYWYRQTLGQGPEFLTYFQNEAQLEKSRLLSDRFSAERPKGSFSTLEIQRTEQGDSAMYLCASSPGARDNQPQHFGDGTRLSIL.